A selection of T cell receptor beta chains follows, all from one sample in a study of tumor and adjacent non-tumor tissue in lung cancer. TCRdb recomputed calls from the multiplex PCR reads with MiXCR, one row per CDR3 protein. Of about 110,000 distinct CDR3 sequences listed, approximately 80% were seen once; the top ten hold 20% to 25%. The sample taken for sequencing was lung tumor tissue. The receptors here all came from a man between 65 and 80 years old with non-small cell lung cancer. Both conserved end residues are part of each CDR3. Fields, in order: clone size, V gene, J gene, CDR3 protein. Size values are once, few and many counts, or a class for expanded clones, and some rows have none.

>many|TRBV20-1|TRBJ2-2
CSARDRTRDTGELFF
>-|TRBV10-2|TRBJ1-5
CAGRGTGANQPQHF
>-|TRBV4-1|TRBJ2-5
CATSRLGLGNQETQYF
>many|TRBV6-6|TRBJ2-1
CASNSMSPGSNEQFF
>-|TRBV4-1|TRBJ1-2
CASSQYEGADLDGYTF
>-|TRBV4-2|TRBJ2-1
CASSGGSSFNEEFF
>-|TRBV5-6|TRBJ2-7
CASSWGGSSYDQYF
>few|TRBV4-1|TRBJ2-7
CASSQEDRVSYELYF
>many|TRBV20-1|TRBJ1-6
CSATLGQEDSPLHF
>many|TRBV2|TRBJ2-1
CASSGEYVSNEQFF
>-|TRBV12-3/TRBV12-4|TRBJ2-7
CASNMGQAYEQYF
>-|TRBV6-5|TRBJ2-5
CVSRRTRPETQYF
>few|TRBV12-3/TRBV12-4|TRBJ2-3
CANRPTSTDTQYF
>medium-sized|TRBV11-3|TRBJ2-2
CASSQDGVYTGELFF
>-|TRBV6-6|TRBJ2-7
CVSSHSRDYEQYF
>-|TRBV28|TRBJ2-7
CTSPQGPAGEQYF
>few|TRBV11-2|TRBJ2-3
CATSGRNIDTQYF
>-|TRBV11-2|TRBJ2-5
CASSIGTSREFGESQYF
>once|TRBV28|TRBJ2-5
CASNLRGLIQYF
>-|TRBV6-5|TRBJ1-6
CASSLTSSPLQF
>-|TRBV6-6|TRBJ1-2
CASSIPGQGYGYAF
>-|TRBV6-2/TRBV6-3|TRBJ2-3
CASSYPMAVGHQDTQYF